This TCR beta chain comes out of a study of CD8+ T cells in alopecia areata. Overall study context: Treatment comprised oral tofacitinib, 5 to 10 mg twice daily, in treated patients. General study findings and limits: Links between baseline CD8+ expansion and response need larger treated cohorts.

V was trimmed by 0 bases and J by 11 bases, leaving 16 bases between them. The germline gives CDR1 LGHNA, CDR2 YSLEER. The CDR3 extends over 14 amino acids. RNA was extracted and reverse transcribed into cDNA as the sequencing template. Using immunoSEQ multiplex PCR, the repertoire was profiled, and TCRdb retains in-frame clones only, with some absent. This table holds about 110,000 clones, over 80% found once. On this clone: Antigen specificity is unknown.

Treatment specified: oral pan-JAK inhibitor, 5-10 mg twice daily. The investigators collected lesional scalp punch biopsies and peripheral blood from alopecia areata patients. Sequenced here: CD8+ T cells sorted from blood, sampled at week 24, from a patient treated with tofacitinib. V usage is TRBV4-3 and J usage is TRBJ1-1, with a weak D call TRBD1 (5 bases). This TCR derives from a human donor with alopecia areata. CDR3 bases: TGCGCCAGCAGCCAAGAAGGCATAGGGGATTTGGCTTTCTTT. Protein product: CASSQEGIGDLAFF.